This is a list of T cell receptor beta chains from one sample in a study of CD8 T cells in Susac syndrome. MiXCR, run by TCRdb on the immunoSEQ multiplex PCR reads, gives a single entry per CDR3 protein. The sample holds some 300,000 distinct CDR3 sequences, approximately 85% seen once. The sample comprised CD8+ T cells from PBMCs. These receptors originate from a human donor with multiple sclerosis. Each CDR3 is given with its conserved first and last residue. Fields, in order: J gene, V gene, clone size, D gene, CDR3 protein, CDR3 DNA. A D gene is named only where the DNA matches it firmly. A row's size may be missing; if present it is once, few, many or a size class.

TRBJ2-7 | TRBV7-9 | - | - | CASSFGHRPYEQYF | TGTGCCAGCAGCTTCGGACACCGACCCTACGAGCAGTACTTC
TRBJ1-1 | TRBV24-1 | - | TRBD1 | CAILNLQGGNTEAFF | TGTGCCATCCTAAACCTCCAGGGGGGGAACACTGAAGCTTTCTTT
TRBJ2-7 | TRBV27 | - | - | CASSDSSVYEQYF | TGTGCCAGCAGCGACAGCTCCGTCTACGAGCAGTACTTC
TRBJ2-7 | TRBV27 | once | - | CASSFASPYEQYF | TGTGCCAGCAGTTTTGCCTCCCCCTACGAGCAGTACTTC
TRBJ2-6 | TRBV27 | - | TRBD1 | CASSRGQGAGANVLTF | TGTGCCAGCAGCCGCGGACAGGGGGCTGGGGCCAACGTCCTGACTTTC
TRBJ2-3 | TRBV6-5 | few | - | CASSYSEQAGWDTQYF | TGTGCCAGCAGTTACTCTGAACAGGCCGGGTGGGATACGCAGTATTTT
TRBJ2-1 | TRBV11-3 | once | TRBD2 | CASSETRTSSYNEQFF | TGTGCCAGCAGCGAGACCCGGACTAGCTCCTACAATGAGCAGTTCTTC
TRBJ2-2 | TRBV20-1 | - | - | CSAKNRDGGDTGELFF | TGCAGTGCTAAAAACCGGGACGGAGGAGACACCGGGGAGCTGTTTTTT
TRBJ2-7 | TRBV27 | - | TRBD2 | CASRGLAAYEQYF | TGTGCCAGCAGGGGACTAGCGGCCTACGAGCAGTACTTC
TRBJ1-5 | TRBV20-1 | - | - | CSARGVGEQNQPQHF | TGCAGTGCTAGAGGAGTGGGTGAGCAAAATCAGCCCCAGCATTTT
TRBJ2-3 | TRBV21-1 | - | - | CASSNRGSHCTDTQYF | TGTGCCAGCAGCAATAGGGGGTCCCATTGCACAGATACGCAGTATTTT
TRBJ2-7 | TRBV15 | - | - | CATSRVGGRSDTYEQYF | TGTGCCACCAGCAGAGTAGGAGGCCGCTCCGATACCTACGAGCAGTACTTC
TRBJ2-7 | TRBV19 | - | - | CASSIDLVRDPYEQYF | TGTGCCAGTAGTATCGATTTGGTCAGGGACCCCTACGAGCAGTACTTC
TRBJ2-1 | TRBV7-9 | - | TRBD2 | CASSSTGVLAGRSYNEQFF | TGTGCCAGCAGCTCCACAGGCGTGTTAGCGGGAAGGTCCTACAATGAGCAGTTCTTC
TRBJ2-3 | TRBV28 | - | - | CASTGFTSTDTQYF | TGTGCCAGCACGGGGTTTACCAGCACAGATACGCAGTATTTT
TRBJ2-2 | TRBV7-9 | - | - | CASSLRRGRNTGELFF | TGTGCCAGCAGCTTAAGGCGGGGCCGCAACACCGGGGAGCTGTTTTTT
TRBJ1-2 | TRBV9 | once | - | CASSVSGTVTIGYTF | TGTGCCAGCAGCGTATCAGGGACCGTAACTATCGGCTACACCTTC
TRBJ2-1 | TRBV19 | - | - | CASSRSSIAASYNEQFF | TGTGCCAGTAGTCGATCATCAATAGCGGCGTCCTACAATGAGCAGTTCTTC
TRBJ1-5 | TRBV12-5 | once | - | CASGLVRRQPQHF | TGTGCTAGTGGTTTGGTAAGGAGACAGCCCCAGCATTTT
TRBJ1-1 | TRBV3-1 | - | - | CASSPQWGKNTEAFF | TGTGCCAGCAGCCCGCAGTGGGGGAAGAACACTGAAGCTTTCTTT
TRBJ2-7 | TRBV7-3 | - | - | CASSLNQGSRYEQYF | TGTGCCAGCAGCTTAAACCAGGGTTCCCGTTACGAGCAGTACTTC
TRBJ1-2 | TRBV27 | - | - | CASGLGRGYGYTF | TGTGCCAGCGGACTGGGCAGGGGATATGGCTACACCTTC
TRBJ2-1 | TRBV24-1 | - | - | CATSDPETRFVDEQFF | TGTGCCACCAGTGATCCTGAGACTAGATTCGTCGATGAGCAGTTCTTC
TRBJ1-2 | TRBV27 | - | - | CASSLTRDYGYTF | TGTGCCAGCAGTTTAACCAGGGACTATGGCTACACCTTC
TRBJ2-1 | TRBV28 | - | TRBD1 | CASGQGNEQFF | TGTGCCAGCGGACAGGGCAATGAGCAGTTCTTC
TRBJ2-3 | TRBV7-3 | few | TRBD2 | CASSTSGAISDTQYF | TGTGCCAGCAGCACGAGCGGGGCCATCTCAGATACGCAGTATTTT
TRBJ2-5 | TRBV9 | - | TRBD2 | CASSFYGTSRETQYF | TGTGCCAGCAGCTTCTACGGGACTAGCCGTGAGACCCAGTACTTC
TRBJ2-7 | TRBV6-2/TRBV6-3 | - | TRBD2 | CASRPRSGKPGYEQYF | TGTGCCAGCAGACCCCGCAGCGGGAAGCCCGGTTACGAGCAGTACTTC
TRBJ2-1 | TRBV27 | - | TRBD2 | CASSGGTTPRNEQFF | TGTGCCAGCAGTGGGGGGACTACCCCTCGGAATGAGCAGTTCTTC
TRBJ1-1 | TRBV19 | - | TRBD1 | CATLSWGQAGTEAFF | TGTGCCACCCTCTCATGGGGACAGGCGGGCACTGAAGCTTTCTTT
TRBJ2-2 | TRBV30 | - | - | CAWSGFPGLPESGGELFF | TGTGCCTGGAGTGGTTTCCCGGGACTTCCAGAATCGGGCGGGGAGCTGTTTTTT
TRBJ1-5 | TRBV19 | - | - | CASSSRPQHF | TGTGCCAGTAGTAGTCGGCCCCAGCATTTT
TRBJ2-3 | TRBV5-5 | - | - | CASSLRSQWPTDTQYF | TGTGCCAGCAGCTTGAGGTCCCAGTGGCCCACAGATACGCAGTATTTT
TRBJ1-2 | TRBV29-1 | - | - | CSVEDRDYGYTF | TGCAGCGTTGAAGATCGGGACTATGGCTACACCTTC
TRBJ2-7 | TRBV27 | - | - | CASSLGFQYEQYF | TGTGCCAGCAGTTTAGGCTTCCAGTACGAGCAGTACTTC
TRBJ2-1 | TRBV27 | - | - | CASSLGGISEQFF | TGTGCCAGCAGTTTAGGGGGGATTAGTGAGCAGTTCTTC
TRBJ1-1 | TRBV7-2 | - | - | CASSFGPWSEAFF | TGTGCCAGCAGCTTTGGTCCGTGGTCTGAAGCTTTCTTT
TRBJ1-5 | TRBV12-5 | - | - | CASGLESNQPQHF | TGTGCTAGTGGTTTGGAGAGTAATCAGCCCCAGCATTTT
TRBJ2-5 | TRBV27 | - | TRBD2 | CASSLGASGRNQETQYF | TGTGCCAGCAGCCTAGGGGCTAGCGGGAGAAACCAAGAGACCCAGTACTTC
TRBJ2-7 | TRBV11-2 | few | - | CASGIASYEQYF | TGTGCCAGCGGGATAGCCTCCTACGAGCAGTACTTC
TRBJ2-7 | TRBV11-2 | - | - | CASSPEGPTTEQYF | TGTGCCAGCAGCCCAGAAGGGCCGACGACCGAGCAGTACTTC
TRBJ2-2 | TRBV28 | - | - | CASSTHKVDTGELFF | TGTGCCAGCAGTACCCACAAGGTCGACACCGGGGAGCTGTTTTTT
TRBJ2-1 | TRBV7-9 | - | - | CASSQEGEQFF | TGTGCCAGCAGCCAGGAAGGTGAGCAGTTCTTC
TRBJ1-2 | TRBV9 | - | - | CASSSRLGYTF | TGTGCCAGCAGCTCCCGCTTGGGCTACACCTTC
TRBJ2-7 | TRBV27 | - | - | CASSFLGGYEQYF | TGTGCCAGCAGTTTCCTTGGCGGCTACGAGCAGTACTTC
TRBJ1-2 | TRBV5-4 | - | - | CASMGQASNYRYTF | TGTGCCAGCATGGGGCAGGCATCTAACTATCGCTACACCTTC
TRBJ2-3 | TRBV14 | - | TRBD2 | CASSPFLAGVFTDTQYF | TGTGCCAGCAGCCCCTTTTTAGCGGGAGTTTTCACAGATACGCAGTATTTT
TRBJ1-1 | TRBV12-3/TRBV12-4 | - | - | CASRRDVFDEAFF | TGTGCCAGCCGCCGTGATGTTTTCGATGAAGCTTTCTTT
TRBJ1-1 | TRBV29-1 | few | - | CSVEDHRETEAFF | TGCAGCGTTGAAGATCATAGGGAAACTGAAGCTTTCTTT
TRBJ2-3 | TRBV3-1 | - | - | CASSQESGRTGTDTQYF | TGTGCCAGCAGCCAAGAATCCGGGAGAACGGGGACAGATACGCAGTATTTT
TRBJ2-2 | TRBV15 | once | - | CATQQRDTGELFF | TGTGCCACCCAGCAGCGCGACACCGGGGAGCTGTTTTTT
TRBJ1-1 | TRBV2 | - | - | CASSDRPWNTEAFF | TGTGCCAGCAGTGATAGGCCCTGGAACACTGAAGCTTTCTTT
TRBJ1-5 | TRBV28 | - | - | CASIPDPSNQPQHF | TGTGCCAGCATCCCAGACCCCAGCAATCAGCCCCAGCATTTT
TRBJ2-2 | TRBV4-1 | - | - | CASSQGLYREKNTGELFF | TGCGCCAGCAGCCAAGGGCTCTATCGGGAGAAGAACACCGGGGAGCTGTTTTTT
TRBJ2-1 | TRBV13 | once | - | CASSLDQDNEQFF | TGTGCCAGCAGCTTAGACCAGGACAATGAGCAGTTCTTC